Presented here are 23 T cell receptor beta chains from one specimen sequenced in a study of blood T cell repertoires in COVID-19 (dated by TCRdb to 2019 to 2021). Libraries were prepared through the immunoSEQ multiplex PCR assay. TCRdb's version of the immuneACCESS table is confined to in-frame rearrangements and falls short of the full clone set. An unresolved V gene accounts for under half of the shortfall where checked; the remainder is of unknown origin. For this sample there are about 190,000 clones; roughly 77% appear just once. The ten largest clones take up roughly a sixth of the sample. Sequencing input: PBMCs or T cells enriched from blood (not recorded which). The source of these receptors is a woman aged 45-59 years with acute COVID-19.

This sequence joins TRBV5-1 and TRBJ1-1; 8 bases line up with TRBD1. Germline V lookup: CDR1 SGHRS, CDR2 YFSETQ. V trimming: 3 bases; J trimming: 1 base; junction bases outside the gene matches: 14. The CDR3 sequence is 18 residues long. CDR3 nucleotides: TGCGCCAGCAGCTATCGGACAGGGCTCGGGAGTGGGAACACTGAAGCTTTCTTT. Translation: CASSYRTGLGSGNTEAFF.

This chain joins TRBV9 and TRBJ2-3; 12 bases fit TRBD2. The CDR3 consists of 18 residues. V was pared by 2 bases and J by 3 bases, with 10 bases of the junction left unmatched. In germline, CDR1 is SGDLS, CDR2 YYNGEE. The CDR3 protein is CASSVYASGGAGTDTQYF. The CDR3 DNA is TGTGCCAGCAGCGTCTATGCTAGCGGGGGGGCAGGGACAGATACGCAGTATTTT.

This chain uses TRBV5-4 with TRBJ2-3; 9 nucleotides line up with TRBD1. The V gene's germline CDR1 is SGHNT and CDR2 YYREEE (reference sequence). V dropped 3 bases and J dropped 4; count of bases not matched to a gene: 3. This CDR3 is built from 14 residues. CDR3 in amino acids: CASSYRGRADTQYF. In nucleotides, the CDR3 is TGTGCCAGCAGCTACAGGGGGCGCGCAGATACGCAGTATTTT.

The chain employs TRBV27 and TRBJ2-5; the match to TRBD2 covers 12 bases. Trimming cost V 5 bases and J 5 bases; bases outside gene matches: 6. The CDR3 is 15 residues long. CDR1 is MNHEY, CDR2 SMNVEV, per germline (reference sequence). CDR3 sequence reads: CASSELAGGMETQYF. CDR3 sequence (DNA): TGTGCCAGCAGTGAACTAGCGGGGGGAATGGAGACCCAGTACTTC.

With regard to this clone: This same CDR3 is encoded by further DNA sequences in the sample. The chain combines TRBV6-2 or TRBV6-3 with TRBJ2-5, with 10 bases aligning to TRBD2. Trimming cost V 5 bases and J 5 bases; bases outside gene matches: 5. The CDR3 is 14 residues long. CDR1 MNHEY and CDR2 SVGEGT come from the germline V gene. In DNA form, the CDR3 reads TGTGCCAGCAGTCGGACTAGCGGCCTGGAGACCCAGTACTTC. Amino acid sequence: CASSRTSGLETQYF.

This clone is a singleton in its sample. This chain connects TRBV7-9 to TRBJ2-7, with TRBD1 matching over 8 bases. Per the germline V gene, CDR1 is SEHNR and CDR2 is FQNEAQ (reference sequence). This CDR3 comprises 13 residues. The ends lost 5 bases at V and 7 bases at J; junction bases unmatched: 7. DNA of the CDR3: TGTGCCAGCAGCCTACAGGGGGTAGGGGAGCAGTACGTC. It specifies CASSLQGVGEQYV.

The gene calls are TRBV11-1 and TRBJ1-4; a weak D match, TRBD1 (6 bases). Germline lookup yields CDR1 SGHAT and CDR2 FQDESV (reference sequence). V was pared by 5 bases and J by 7 bases, with 14 bases between. The CDR3 runs 14 residues. CDR3 coding DNA: TGTGCCAGCAGCCCGGGGACAATTACTGAAAAACTGTTTTTT. Its protein is CASSPGTITEKLFF.

The chain links TRBV6-4 to TRBJ2-3; 8 nucleotides agree with TRBD2. The V segment lost 4 bases and the J segment 2 bases; nucleotides outside the gene matches: 8. Per the germline V gene, CDR1 is MRHNA and CDR2 is SNTAGT. This CDR3 has 16 residues. The CDR3 bases are TGTGCCAGCAGTGCCACGAGCGGGGGCGTCACAGATACGCAGTATTTT. It codes for CASSATSGGVTDTQYF.

The chain has TRBV7-8 and TRBJ2-2, with 8 nucleotides matching TRBD1. This CDR3 region has 17 residues. Looked up from germline, CDR1 is SGHVS and CDR2 is FQNEAQ. With 6 bases clipped from V and 0 bases from J, the junction kept 9 bases outside the gene matches. The CDR3 nucleotides are TGTGCCAGCAGTTATCACCCGGGACAGGCGAACACCGGGGAGCTGTTTTTT. Protein sequence: CASSYHPGQANTGELFF. Supplemented by reference TRBV7-8 and TRBJ2-2, the full variable domain reads GAGVSQSPRYKVAKRGQDVALRCDPISGHVSLFWYQQALGQGPEFLTYFQNEAQLDKSGLPSDRFFAERPEGSVSTLKIQRTQQEDSAVYLCASSYHPGQANTGELFFGEGSRLTVL.

The chain couples TRBV5-1 to TRBJ2-1; the match to TRBD1 covers 8 bases. The CDR3 is 16 amino acids. The V gene's germline CDR1 is SGHRS and CDR2 YFSETQ. V gave up 0 bases and J gave up 3 bases; unmatched junction bases: 5. This CDR3 is CASSLDGTGNYNEQFF. The CDR3 DNA follows: TGCGCCAGCAGCTTGGACGGGACAGGCAACTACAATGAGCAGTTCTTC.

This clone was seen just once. The chain couples TRBV13 to TRBJ2-4; tentatively, D is TRBD2 (7 bases). Germline assignment: CDR1 PRHDT and CDR2 FYEKMQ (reference sequence). V dropped 4 bases and J dropped 0 bases, with 22 bases sitting between them. CDR3 length: 19 residues. The CDR3 coding sequence is TGTGCCAGCAGCTCACCCGATCGCGGGGGCCCTCTAGCCAAAAACATTCAGTACTTC. This codes for CASSSPDRGGPLAKNIQYF.

This clone was seen more than once but under ten times. The chain is built from TRBV19 and TRBJ1-1, with 7 bases that match TRBD1. Germline loops: CDR1 LNHDA, CDR2 SQIVND (reference sequence). The V and J ends lost 4 bases and 8 bases, in that order; junction bases with no gene match: 16. The CDR3 extends over 16 amino acids. The CDR3: CASSRGVVRGKEEAFF. The DNA of the CDR3 is TGTGCCAGTAGTAGGGGGGTCGTCAGGGGGAAAGAAGAAGCTTTCTTT.

The chain combines TRBV3-1 (or the pseudogene TRBV3-2) with TRBJ2-3; 8 bases match TRBD2. This CDR3 region has 15 residues. Germline V lookup: CDR1 LGHDT, CDR2 YNNKEL (reference sequence). V shed 4 bases, J shed 2 bases, and the junction held 5 bases outside the gene matches. Here the CDR3 DNA reads TGTGCCAGCAGCCTCCGGGGGGGGGACACAGATACGCAGTATTTT. Amino acids: CASSLRGGDTDTQYF.

This clone was recorded a few times. The chain couples TRBV19 to TRBJ1-2, with TRBD1 matching 9 bases. Germline CDR1 is LNHDA and CDR2 is SQIVND (reference sequence). The CDR3 runs 15 residues. The V gene end was trimmed by 6 bases and the J gene end by 2 bases; junction bases not matched to a gene: 7. CDR3 loop: CASSRSGQGNYGYTF. For the CDR3, the DNA is TGTGCCAGTAGCCGATCAGGACAGGGGAACTATGGCTACACCTTC.

This clone appeared once. The chain employs TRBV5-6 and TRBJ1-1, with 7 bases lining up with TRBD1. Germline CDR1 and CDR2: SGHDT and YYEEEE. Losses at the gene ends were 4 bases for V and 8 bases for J; bases not matched to a gene: 5. This CDR3 has 12 amino acids. CDR3 DNA sequence: TGTGCCAGCAGCCTACAGGGGAGGGAAGCTTTCTTT. It encodes CASSLQGREAFF. Using reference TRBV5-6 and TRBJ1-1 for the parts outside the CDR3, the full variable domain is DAGVTQSPTHLIKTRGQQVTLRCSPKSGHDTVSWYQQALGQGPQFIFQYYEEEERQRGNFPDRFSGHQFPNYSSELNVNALLLGDSALYLCASSLQGREAFFGQGTRLTVV.

The chain couples TRBV19 to TRBJ1-5; possible D gene TRBD1, 5 bases. Germline values: CDR1 LNHDA, CDR2 SQIVND (reference sequence). The CDR3 spans 14 residues. V was shortened by 2 bases and J by 5 bases, with 10 bases between the two germline ends. The CDR3 loop reads CASSIIGGDQPQHF. Written as DNA, the CDR3 is TGTGCCAGTAGTATAATCGGGGGTGATCAGCCCCAGCATTTT. The entire variable domain, with the rest obtained from reference TRBV19 and TRBJ1-5, is as follows: DGGITQSPKYLFRKEGQNVTLSCEQNLNHDAMYWYRQDPGQGLRLIYYSQIVNDFQKGDIAEGYSVSREKKESFPLTVTSAQKNPTAFYLCASSIIGGDQPQHFGDGTRLSIL.

The chain employs TRBV19 and TRBJ2-5; TRBD2 aligns across 10 bases. V was clipped by 3 bases and J by 5 bases; unmatched bases: 6. This CDR3 region has 15 residues. Germline V CDR1 and CDR2: LNHDA, SQIVND (reference sequence). CDR3 region: CASSIQGLAWETQYF. The CDR3 DNA is TGTGCCAGTAGTATTCAGGGACTAGCGTGGGAGACCCAGTACTTC.

V is TRBV6-5 and J is TRBJ1-1; 7 nucleotides align to TRBD1. The CDR3 consists of 12 residues. V lost 7 bases to trimming and J lost 4 bases; unmatched junction nucleotides: 3. In germline, CDR1 is MNHEY, CDR2 SVGAGI. The CDR3 sequence is CASIWDSTEAFF. CDR3 in DNA: TGTGCCAGCATCTGGGACAGCACTGAAGCTTTCTTT.

The genes are TRBV2 and TRBJ1-1, with a tentative D call TRBD1 (6 bases). V was trimmed by 8 bases and J by 6 bases, leaving 16 bases between them. The CDR3 sequence is 13 residues long. The germline V gene encodes CDR1 SNHLY and CDR2 FYNNEI. The CDR3 DNA follows: TGTGCCAGCGTTGGGCAGGGGTTGCCTGAAGCTTTCTTT. It specifies CASVGQGLPEAFF. The full variable domain, completed using reference TRBV2 and TRBJ1-1, is EPEVTQTPSHQVTQMGQEVILRCVPISNHLYFYWYRQILGQKVEFLVSFYNNEISEKSEIFDDQFSVERPDGSNFTLKIRSTKLEDSAMYFCASVGQGLPEAFFGQGTRLTVV.

This clone appeared a few times. The gene calls are TRBV19 and TRBJ1-5, with a tentative D call TRBD1 (5 bases). Trimming took off 3 bases at V and 0 bases at J, with 15 bases between the two ends. CDR1 is LNHDA, CDR2 SQIVND, per germline (reference sequence). The CDR3 is made up of 17 amino acids. This CDR3 is CASSIPGDLYSNQPQHF. For the CDR3, the DNA is TGTGCCAGTAGTATCCCGGGGGACCTTTATAGCAATCAGCCCCAGCATTTT.

The rearrangement links TRBV20-1 to TRBJ2-2; no firm D call. Looked up from germline, CDR1 is DFQATT and CDR2 is SNEGSKA (reference sequence). Trimming left V 6 bases short and J 1 base short, with 3 bases between. The CDR3 has 11 amino acids. The CDR3 protein is CSALNTGELFF. The CDR3 coding sequence is TGCAGTGCCCTGAACACCGGGGAGCTGTTTTTT.

For this clone: At one end the junction does not follow the germline gene, possibly because of a read error. The J gene is TRBJ2-5, the V gene TRBV7-7, with TRBD2 identical over 12 bases. The germline V gene has CDR1 SSHAT and CDR2 FNYEAQ (reference sequence). CDR3 size: 15 residues. In nucleotides, the CDR3 is TGTGCTAGCAGCTGGACTAGCGGGGCTAAAGAGACCCAGTACTTC. Its translation is CASSWTSGAKETQYF.

This sequence joins TRBV2 and TRBJ2-2, with unresolved D. There are 14 residues in the CDR3. Germline V gene sequence: CDR1 SNHLY, CDR2 FYNNEI. V was trimmed by 8 bases and J by 5 bases, leaving 15 bases between them. CDR3: CASFGGVGTGELFF. CDR3 DNA sequence: TGTGCCAGCTTTGGCGGAGTTGGGACCGGGGAGCTGTTTTTT.